The next 10 T cell receptor beta chains were all read from a single sample in a study of blood T cell repertoires in COVID-19. Generated by immunoSEQ multiplex PCR, the TCRdb table keeps only in-frame clones and is missing some. The table lists just over 300,000 clones, approximately 84% of them singletons. Sequenced sample: PBMCs or T cells enriched from blood (not recorded which). These receptors came from a man younger than 40 who had recovered from COVID-19.

A word on this clone: One end of the junction is discordant with germline, which a read error may explain. The CDR3 DNA reads TGTGCCATCAGTGAGTCTTCTTACTCCCTTCAGGATTTT. This sequence encodes CAISESSYSLQDF. The V call is TRBV10-3, the J call TRBJ1-3, with D unresolved. The germline gives CDR1 ENHRY, CDR2 SYGVKD. CDR3 length equals 13 residues.

This chain joins TRBV5-4 and TRBJ1-2, with D tentatively TRBD1 (6 bases). Trimming pared 6 bases from V and 4 bases from J, leaving 13 bases between. There are 13 residues in the CDR3. Germline CDR1 and CDR2: SGHNT and YYREEE (reference sequence). CDR3 DNA sequence: TGTGCCAGCACTTTGACAGGTGGCTATGGCTACACCTTC. Translating gives CASTLTGGYGYTF.

Note on this clone: A read error may account for a junction end that differs from germline. V is TRBV15 and J is TRBJ2-7; D remains unclear. This CDR3 comprises 14 residues. CDR1 LNHNV and CDR2 YYDKDF come from the germline V gene (reference sequence). The chain's CDR3 is CATSRDPSVSVASF. CDR3 sequence (DNA): TGTGCCACCAGCAGAGACCCCTCGGTTTCGGTCGCTTCGTTC.

Concerning this clone: Other DNA sequences in this sample translate to the same CDR3. The gene calls are TRBV27 and TRBJ2-7, with TRBD1 matching 8 bases. V lost 4 bases, J lost 3 bases, and 2 bases stayed unmatched. CDR1 and CDR2 (germline): MNHEY, SMNVEV (reference sequence). The CDR3 spans 13 residues. CDR3 in DNA: TGTGCCAGCAGTTACGGACAGGGCTACGAGCAGTACTTC. Residues: CASSYGQGYEQYF.

Points on this clone: One end of the junction fails to match germline, which may point to a read error. The chain is built from TRBV11-2 and TRBJ2-1, with D possibly TRBD2 on 5 matching bases. The CDR3 spans 15 residues. Germline V CDR1 and CDR2: SGHAT, FQNNGV. The CDR3, as DNA: TGTGCCAGCAGCTTAGGTTCGGGGAAATACATTGAGCAGTTCTTC. Residues: CASSLGSGKYIEQFF.

This clone occurred once. The gene calls are TRBV30 and TRBJ1-2; TRBD1 might be the D (5 bases). This CDR3 spans 13 amino acids. Trimming stripped 3 bases from V and 8 bases from J, with 16 bases between. Germline lookup yields CDR1 GTSNPN and CDR2 SVGIG (reference sequence). CDR3 bases: TGTGCCTGGAGACAACAACCAGGGTCCGGCTACACCTTC. This translates into CAWRQQPGSGYTF. Drawing the rest from reference TRBV30 and TRBJ1-2, the complete variable domain is SQTIHQWPATLVQPVGSPLSLECTVEGTSNPNLYWYRQAAGRGLQLLFYSVGIGQISSEVPQNLSASRPQDRQFILSSKKLLLSDSGFYLCAWRQQPGSGYTFGSGTRLTVV.

V gene TRBV7-9 combines with J gene TRBJ1-2; 9 bases align to TRBD1. The junction had 7 bases not matched to a gene; V was cut back by 0 bases and J by 5 bases. The CDR3 has 16 residues. Germline CDR1 is SEHNR and CDR2 is FQNEAQ (reference sequence). The CDR3 DNA follows: TGTGCCAGCAGCTTAGCTACAGGGGGCGGAGGGTATGGCTACACCTTC. Protein: CASSLATGGGGYGYTF.

The rearrangement links TRBV5-4 to TRBJ2-1; 12 bases are a match to TRBD2. Trimming cost V 2 bases and J 2 bases; bases outside gene matches: 2. The CDR3 is 16 residues long. Germline-derived CDR1 and CDR2 are SGHNT and YYREEE (reference sequence). The CDR3 region is CASSLRLAGAYNEQFF. In DNA form, the CDR3 reads TGTGCCAGCAGCTTAAGACTAGCGGGGGCCTACAATGAGCAGTTCTTC.

The chain has TRBV3-1 (or the pseudogene TRBV3-2) and TRBJ2-5; D possibly corresponds to TRBD2 (6 bases). In germline, CDR1 is LGHDT, CDR2 YNNKEL (reference sequence). V dropped 1 base and J dropped 5 bases, with 14 bases sitting between them. This CDR3 has 15 amino acids. The CDR3 region has the DNA TGTGCCAGCAGCCAAGTCGGAGGGTTCGGGGAGACCCAGTACTTC. It specifies CASSQVGGFGETQYF.

The chain links TRBV7-9 to TRBJ2-1, with TRBD2 matching over 8 bases. CDR3 length: 15 residues. V gave up 5 bases and J gave up 10 bases; unmatched junction bases: 13. The germline V gene has CDR1 SEHNR and CDR2 FQNEAQ (reference sequence). The chain's CDR3 is CASSPGLGGLGEQFF. CDR3 in DNA: TGTGCCAGCAGCCCGGGACTAGGGGGGCTTGGGGAGCAGTTCTTC.